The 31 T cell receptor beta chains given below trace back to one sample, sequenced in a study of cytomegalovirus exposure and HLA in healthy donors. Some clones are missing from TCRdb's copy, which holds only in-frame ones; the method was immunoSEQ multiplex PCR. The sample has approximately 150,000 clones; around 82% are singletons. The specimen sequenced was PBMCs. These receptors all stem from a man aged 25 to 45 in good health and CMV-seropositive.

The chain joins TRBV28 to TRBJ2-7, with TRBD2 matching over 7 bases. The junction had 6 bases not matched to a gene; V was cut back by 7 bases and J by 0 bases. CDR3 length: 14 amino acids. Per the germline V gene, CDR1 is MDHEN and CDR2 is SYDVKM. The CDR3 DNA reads TGTGCCAGCATGGGGCTAGCGGACTCCTACGAGCAGTACTTC. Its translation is CASMGLADSYEQYF.

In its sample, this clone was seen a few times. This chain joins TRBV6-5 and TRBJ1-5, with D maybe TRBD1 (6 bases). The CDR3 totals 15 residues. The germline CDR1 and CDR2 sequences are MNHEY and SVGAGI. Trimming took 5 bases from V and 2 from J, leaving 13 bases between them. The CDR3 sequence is CASSQHRDRNQPQHF. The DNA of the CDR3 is TGTGCCAGCAGTCAGCACAGGGATCGCAATCAGCCCCAGCATTTT.

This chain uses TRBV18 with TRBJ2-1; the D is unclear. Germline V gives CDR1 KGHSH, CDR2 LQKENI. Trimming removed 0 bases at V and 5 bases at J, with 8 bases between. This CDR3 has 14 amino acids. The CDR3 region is CASSPPPRHNEQFF. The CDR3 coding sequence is TGTGCCAGCTCACCACCTCCGAGGCACAATGAGCAGTTCTTC.

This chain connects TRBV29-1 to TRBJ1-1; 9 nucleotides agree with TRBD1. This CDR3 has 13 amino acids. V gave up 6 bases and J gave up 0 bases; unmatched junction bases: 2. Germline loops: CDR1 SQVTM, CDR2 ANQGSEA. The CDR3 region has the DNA TGCAGCGTAGACAGGGGGATGAACACTGAAGCTTTCTTT. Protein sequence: CSVDRGMNTEAFF.

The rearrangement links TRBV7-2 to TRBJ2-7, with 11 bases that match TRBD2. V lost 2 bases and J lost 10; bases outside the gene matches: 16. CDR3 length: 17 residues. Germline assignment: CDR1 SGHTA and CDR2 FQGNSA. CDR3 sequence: CASSLTSSGGFGTGQYF. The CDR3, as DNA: TGTGCCAGCAGCTTAACCTCTAGCGGGGGGTTTGGGACGGGACAGTACTTC. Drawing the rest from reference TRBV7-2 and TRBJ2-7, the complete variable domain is GAGVSQSPSNKVTEKGKDVELRCDPISGHTALYWYRQSLGQGLEFLIYFQGNSAPDKSGLPSDRFSAERTGGSVSTLTIQRTQQEDSAVYLCASSLTSSGGFGTGQYFGPGTRLTVT.

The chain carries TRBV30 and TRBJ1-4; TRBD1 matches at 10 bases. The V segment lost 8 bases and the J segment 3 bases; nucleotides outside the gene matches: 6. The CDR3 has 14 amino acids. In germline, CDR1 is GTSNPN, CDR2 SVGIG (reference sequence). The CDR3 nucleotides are TGTGCCGCGACAGGGGGCGCAGCTAATGAAAAACTGTTTTTT. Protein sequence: CAATGGAANEKLFF.

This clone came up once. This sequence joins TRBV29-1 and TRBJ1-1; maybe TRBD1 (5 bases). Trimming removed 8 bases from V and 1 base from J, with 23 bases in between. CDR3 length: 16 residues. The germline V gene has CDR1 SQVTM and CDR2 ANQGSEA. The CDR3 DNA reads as TGCAGCTCAATACCGGGACTCGGATCCCCGAACACTGAAGCTTTCTTT. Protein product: CSSIPGLGSPNTEAFF.

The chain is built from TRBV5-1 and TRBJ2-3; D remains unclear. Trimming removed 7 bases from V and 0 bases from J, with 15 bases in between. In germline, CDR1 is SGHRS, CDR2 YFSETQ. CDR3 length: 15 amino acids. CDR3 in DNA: TGCGCCAGCCTATCAGGCTCCGCTAGCACAGATACGCAGTATTTT. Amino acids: CASLSGSASTDTQYF.

The CDR3 region is CASSRGGLSTQYF. CDR3 bases: TGTGCCAGCTCACGGGGAGGACTGAGTACGCAGTATTTT. The chain couples TRBV18 to TRBJ2-3; tentative D call: TRBD2 (6 bases). The CDR3 covers 13 residues. The germline gives CDR1 KGHSH, CDR2 LQKENI. With 4 bases removed from V and 8 bases from J, the gap between germline ends came to 13 bases.

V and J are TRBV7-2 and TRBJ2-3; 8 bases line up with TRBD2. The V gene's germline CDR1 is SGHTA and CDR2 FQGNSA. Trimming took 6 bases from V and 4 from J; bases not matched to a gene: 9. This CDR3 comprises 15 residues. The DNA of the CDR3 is TGTGCCAGCAGTCCTGGGCCTAGCGGGCCAGATACGCAGTATTTT. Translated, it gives CASSPGPSGPDTQYF.

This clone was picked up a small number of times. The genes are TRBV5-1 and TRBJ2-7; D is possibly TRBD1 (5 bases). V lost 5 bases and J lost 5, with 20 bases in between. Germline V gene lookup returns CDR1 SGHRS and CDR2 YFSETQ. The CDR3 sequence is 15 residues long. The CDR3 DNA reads TGCGCCAGCAGTCCGTTACAGGAACTTCTGGACGAGCAGTACTTC. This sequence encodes CASSPLQELLDEQYF.

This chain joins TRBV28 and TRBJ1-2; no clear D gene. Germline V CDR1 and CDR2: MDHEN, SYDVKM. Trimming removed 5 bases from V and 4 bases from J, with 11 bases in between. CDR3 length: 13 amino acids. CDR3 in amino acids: CASSPGSFYGYTF. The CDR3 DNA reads TGTGCCAGCAGTCCCGGTTCCTTCTATGGCTACACCTTC.

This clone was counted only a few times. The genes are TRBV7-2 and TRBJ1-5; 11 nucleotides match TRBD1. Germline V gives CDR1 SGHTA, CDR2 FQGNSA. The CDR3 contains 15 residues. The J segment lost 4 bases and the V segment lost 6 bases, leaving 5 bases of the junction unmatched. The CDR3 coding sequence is TGTGCCAGCAGACCTGGGACAGGGGGAAATCAGCCCCAGCATTTT. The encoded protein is CASRPGTGGNQPQHF.

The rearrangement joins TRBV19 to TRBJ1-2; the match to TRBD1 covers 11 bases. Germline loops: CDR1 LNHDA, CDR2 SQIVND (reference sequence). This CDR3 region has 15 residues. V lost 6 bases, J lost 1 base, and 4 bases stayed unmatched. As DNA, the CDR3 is TGTGCCAGTAGACGGACAGGGGGCGGTAACTATGGCTACACCTTC. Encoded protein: CASRRTGGGNYGYTF.

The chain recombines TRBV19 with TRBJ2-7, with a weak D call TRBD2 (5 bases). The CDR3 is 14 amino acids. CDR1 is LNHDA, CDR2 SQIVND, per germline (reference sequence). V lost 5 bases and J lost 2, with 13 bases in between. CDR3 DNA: TGTGCCAGTAGTGCAGACCCCGGGACCTACGAGCAGTACTTC. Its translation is CASSADPGTYEQYF.

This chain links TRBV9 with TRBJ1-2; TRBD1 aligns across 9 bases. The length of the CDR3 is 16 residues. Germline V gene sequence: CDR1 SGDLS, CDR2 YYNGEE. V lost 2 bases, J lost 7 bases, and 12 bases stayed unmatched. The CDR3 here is CASSVGQGIGGSGYTF. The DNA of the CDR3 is TGTGCCAGCAGCGTGGGACAGGGTATCGGGGGGTCTGGCTACACCTTC.

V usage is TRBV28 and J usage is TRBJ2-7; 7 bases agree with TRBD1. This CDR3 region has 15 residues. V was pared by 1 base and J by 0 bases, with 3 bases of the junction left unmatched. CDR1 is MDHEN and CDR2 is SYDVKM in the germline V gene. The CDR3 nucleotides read TGTGCCAGCAGTTTATCGGCAGGGGGCTCCTACGAGCAGTACTTC. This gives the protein CASSLSAGGSYEQYF.

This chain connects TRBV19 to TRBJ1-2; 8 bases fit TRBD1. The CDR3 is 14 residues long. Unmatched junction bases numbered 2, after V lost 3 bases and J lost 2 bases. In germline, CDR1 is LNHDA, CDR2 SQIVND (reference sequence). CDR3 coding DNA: TGTGCCAGTAGTATGCAGGGGGCGAACTATGGCTACACCTTC. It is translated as CASSMQGANYGYTF.

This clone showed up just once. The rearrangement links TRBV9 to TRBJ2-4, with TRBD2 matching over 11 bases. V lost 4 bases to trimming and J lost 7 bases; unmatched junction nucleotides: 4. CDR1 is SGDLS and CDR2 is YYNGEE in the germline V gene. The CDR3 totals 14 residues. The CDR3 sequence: CASSNSGGDNIQYF. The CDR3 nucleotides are TGTGCCAGCAGCAATAGCGGGGGGGACAACATTCAGTACTTC.

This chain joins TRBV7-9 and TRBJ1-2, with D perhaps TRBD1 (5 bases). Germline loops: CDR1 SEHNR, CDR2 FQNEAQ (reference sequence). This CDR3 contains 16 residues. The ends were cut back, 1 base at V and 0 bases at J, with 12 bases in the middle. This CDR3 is CASSLGNSGANYGYTF. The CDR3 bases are TGTGCCAGCAGCTTAGGAAATTCGGGGGCTAACTATGGCTACACCTTC. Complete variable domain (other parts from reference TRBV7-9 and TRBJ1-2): DTGVSQNPRHKITKRGQNVTFRCDPISEHNRLYWYRQTLGQGPEFLTYFQNEAQLEKSRLLSDRFSAERPKGSFSTLEIQRTEQGDSAMYLCASSLGNSGANYGYTFGSGTRLTVV.

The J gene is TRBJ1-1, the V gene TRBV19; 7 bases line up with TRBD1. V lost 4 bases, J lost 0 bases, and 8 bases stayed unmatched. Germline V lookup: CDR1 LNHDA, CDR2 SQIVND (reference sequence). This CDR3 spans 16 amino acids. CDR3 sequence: CASSNPFRGMNTEAFF. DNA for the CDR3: TGTGCCAGTAGTAATCCGTTCAGGGGGATGAACACTGAAGCTTTCTTT.

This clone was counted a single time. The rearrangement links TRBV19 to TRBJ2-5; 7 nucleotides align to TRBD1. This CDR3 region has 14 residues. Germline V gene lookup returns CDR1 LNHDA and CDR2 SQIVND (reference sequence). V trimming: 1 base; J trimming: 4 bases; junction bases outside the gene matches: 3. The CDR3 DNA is TGTGCCAGTAGTATAGCTACAGGGGTAGAGACCCAGTACTTC. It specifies CASSIATGVETQYF.

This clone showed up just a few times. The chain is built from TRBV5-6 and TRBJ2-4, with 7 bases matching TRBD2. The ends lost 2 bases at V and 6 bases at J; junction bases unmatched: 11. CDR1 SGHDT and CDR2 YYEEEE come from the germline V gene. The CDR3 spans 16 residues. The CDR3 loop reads CASSFGGRAVGNIQYF. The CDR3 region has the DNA TGTGCCAGCAGCTTCGGGGGGAGGGCCGTTGGAAACATTCAGTACTTC.

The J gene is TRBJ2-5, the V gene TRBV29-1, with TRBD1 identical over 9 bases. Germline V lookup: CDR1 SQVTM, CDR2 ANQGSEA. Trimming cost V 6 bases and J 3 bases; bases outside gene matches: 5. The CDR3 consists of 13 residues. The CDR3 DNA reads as TGCAGCGTGTCGGGACAGGGAAAAGAGACCCAGTACTTC. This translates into CSVSGQGKETQYF.

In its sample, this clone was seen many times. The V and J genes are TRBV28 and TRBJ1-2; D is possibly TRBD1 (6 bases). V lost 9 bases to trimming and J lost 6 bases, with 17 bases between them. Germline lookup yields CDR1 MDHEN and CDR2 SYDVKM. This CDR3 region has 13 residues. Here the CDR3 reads CASSRQGPHGYTF. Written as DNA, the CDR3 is TGTGCCAGTTCACGCCAGGGGCCGCATGGCTACACCTTC.

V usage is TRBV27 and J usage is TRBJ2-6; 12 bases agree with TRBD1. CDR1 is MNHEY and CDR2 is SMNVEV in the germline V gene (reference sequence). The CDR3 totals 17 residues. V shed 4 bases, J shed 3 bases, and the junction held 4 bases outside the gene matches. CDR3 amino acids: CASSSGQGASGANVLTF. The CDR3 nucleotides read TGTGCCAGCAGTTCGGGACAGGGGGCAAGTGGGGCCAACGTCCTGACTTTC.

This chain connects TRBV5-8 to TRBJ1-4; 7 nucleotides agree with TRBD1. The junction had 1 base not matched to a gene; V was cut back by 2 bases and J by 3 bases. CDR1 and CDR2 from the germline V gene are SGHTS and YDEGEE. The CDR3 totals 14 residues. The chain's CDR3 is CASSFRGSNEKLFF. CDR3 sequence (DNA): TGTGCCAGCAGCTTCAGGGGGTCTAATGAAAAACTGTTTTTT.

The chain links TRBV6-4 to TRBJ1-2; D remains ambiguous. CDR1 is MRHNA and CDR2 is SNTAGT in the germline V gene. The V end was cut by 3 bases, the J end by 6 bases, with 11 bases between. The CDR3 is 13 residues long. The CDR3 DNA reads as TGTGCCAGCAGTGATTTTCGAGGGAATGGCTACACCTTC. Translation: CASSDFRGNGYTF.

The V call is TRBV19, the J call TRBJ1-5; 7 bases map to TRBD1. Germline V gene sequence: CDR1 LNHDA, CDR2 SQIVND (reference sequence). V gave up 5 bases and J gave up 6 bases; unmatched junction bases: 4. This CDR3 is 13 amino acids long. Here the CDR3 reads CASSGTVRQPQHF. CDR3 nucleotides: TGTGCCAGTAGTGGGACAGTTCGTCAGCCCCAGCATTTT.

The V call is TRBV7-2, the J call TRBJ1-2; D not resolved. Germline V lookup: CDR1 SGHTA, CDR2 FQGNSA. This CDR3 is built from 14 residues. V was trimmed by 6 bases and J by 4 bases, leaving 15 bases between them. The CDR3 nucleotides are TGTGCCAGCAGTCGTCGGGATTATAGCTATGGCTACACCTTC. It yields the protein CASSRRDYSYGYTF.

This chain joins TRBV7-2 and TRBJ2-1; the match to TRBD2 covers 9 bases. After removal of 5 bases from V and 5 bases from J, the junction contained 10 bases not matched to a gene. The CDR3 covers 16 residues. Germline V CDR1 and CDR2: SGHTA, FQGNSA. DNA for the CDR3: TGTGCCAGCAGCCCAGTTAGCGGGAGCGGCGACAATGAGCAGTTCTTC. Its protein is CASSPVSGSGDNEQFF.